These 24 T cell receptor beta chains came from one sample sequenced in a study of cytomegalovirus exposure and HLA in healthy donors. The PCR made use of 60 Vbeta and 13 Jbeta primers. Here immunoSEQ multiplex PCR was the method, and the copy in TCRdb shows in-frame clones only, minus some. Altogether 70,000 to 95,000 clones are present, around 77% being singletons, with the ten largest covering around 3.2%. The sequencing sample was made of PBMCs. These TCRs come from a man in his fifties or sixties in good health and CMV-seronegative.

The J gene is TRBJ2-7, the V gene TRBV27; the match to TRBD1 covers 9 bases. Germline V gene sequence: CDR1 MNHEY, CDR2 SMNVEV (reference sequence). The CDR3 spans 14 residues. Losses at the gene ends were 4 bases for V and 0 bases for J; bases not matched to a gene: 1. For the CDR3, the DNA is TGTGCCAGCAGTTGGACAGGGGACTCCTACGAGCAGTACTTC. Translated, it gives CASSWTGDSYEQYF.

This chain joins TRBV9 and TRBJ2-1; 7 bases agree with TRBD2. This CDR3 is built from 14 residues. Trimming removed 2 bases from V and 2 bases from J; junction bases left unmatched: 1. Germline V gene data show CDR1 as SGDLS and CDR2 as YYNGEE. The CDR3 DNA reads as TGTGCCAGCAGCGTCGGGGGGACCTACAATGAGCAGTTCTTC. Its protein product is CASSVGGTYNEQFF. The full variable domain, rest sourced from reference TRBV9 and TRBJ2-1, is DSGVTQTPKHLITATGQRVTLRCSPRSGDLSVYWYQQSLDQGLQFLIQYYNGEERAKGNILERFSAQQFPDLHSELNLSSLELGDSALYFCASSVGGTYNEQFFGPGTRLTVL.

DNA for the CDR3: TGTGCCAGTAGTATAGCGGGGATCGGTAATTCACCCCTCCACTTT. Amino acids: CASSIAGIGNSPLHF. The chain carries TRBV19 and TRBJ1-6; D is ambiguous. There are 15 residues in the CDR3. Germline values: CDR1 LNHDA, CDR2 SQIVND (reference sequence). V shed 1 base and J shed 6 bases, with 10 bases lying between them. The full variable domain, in which reference TRBV19 and TRBJ1-6 provide the parts outside the CDR3, is DGGITQSPKYLFRKEGQNVTLSCEQNLNHDAMYWYRQDPGQGLRLIYYSQIVNDFQKGDIAEGYSVSREKKESFPLTVTSAQKNPTAFYLCASSIAGIGNSPLHFGNGTRLTVT.

The genes are TRBV15 and TRBJ2-7, with TRBD2 as a possible D gene (5 bases). The length of the CDR3 is 14 residues. Germline V gene data show CDR1 as LNHNV and CDR2 as YYDKDF (reference sequence). The V end was cut by 0 bases, the J end by 7 bases, with 13 bases between. CDR3 protein: CATSRDPEGEEQYF. CDR3 coding DNA: TGTGCCACCAGCAGAGACCCAGAGGGAGAAGAGCAGTACTTC.

The chain carries TRBV4-2 and TRBJ2-2; maybe TRBD2 (6 bases). Germline values: CDR1 LGHNA, CDR2 YNFKEQ. The CDR3 is 16 amino acids. The germline V and J ends were trimmed by 1 base and 1 base, with 10 bases remaining between them. CDR3 protein: CASSQVLAVNTGELFF. In nucleotides, the CDR3 is TGTGCCAGCAGCCAAGTATTAGCGGTGAACACCGGGGAGCTGTTTTTT.

The V gene is TRBV6-6, the J gene TRBJ2-7; 10 bases match TRBD1. CDR1 is MNHNY, CDR2 SVGAGI, per germline (reference sequence). Trimming removed 6 bases from V and 1 base from J; junction bases left unmatched: 3. CDR3 length: 14 amino acids. The CDR3 DNA follows: TGTGCCAGCAGCGCGGGACAGGGGTCCTACGAGCAGTACTTC. This gives the protein CASSAGQGSYEQYF.

The V and J genes are TRBV7-9 and TRBJ2-2; TRBD1 matches at 7 bases. Germline V gene sequence: CDR1 SEHNR, CDR2 FQNEAQ (reference sequence). The CDR3 is 13 residues long. Losses at the gene ends were 9 bases for V and 7 bases for J; bases not matched to a gene: 8. The CDR3 DNA reads TGTGCCAGTAGCAGGGGGACGGACGGGGAGCTGTTTTTT. Protein sequence: CASSRGTDGELFF.

J is TRBJ1-4 and V is TRBV28; D is possibly TRBD1 (6 bases). V was pared by 8 bases and J by 7 bases, with 17 bases between. The CDR3 runs 14 residues. CDR1 MDHEN and CDR2 SYDVKM come from the germline V gene. CDR3 loop: CASSSGTRGEKLFF. In nucleotides, the CDR3 is TGTGCCAGCTCCTCCGGGACACGGGGTGAAAAACTGTTTTTT.

This chain uses TRBV4-1 with TRBJ1-2; 9 bases line up with TRBD1. J gave up 4 bases and V 1 base, and 4 bases lay outside the gene matches. The CDR3 consists of 15 residues. CDR1 and CDR2 from the germline V gene are MGHRA and YSYEKL. The CDR3 sequence is CASSQAGQGTYGYTF. For the CDR3, the DNA is TGCGCCAGCAGCCAAGCGGGACAGGGAACCTATGGCTACACCTTC.

The chain recombines TRBV12-2 with TRBJ2-2; the table's TRBD2 call for D was not verified on the DNA. TRBV12-2 is a pseudogene. The CDR3 covers 14 residues. Here the CDR3 DNA reads TGTGCAAGGGGGACTAGCGGGACCCCCGGGGAGCTGTTTTTT. Residues: CARGTSGTPGELFF.

This sequence joins TRBV7-2 and TRBJ1-2, with D maybe TRBD1 (5 bases). In germline, CDR1 is SGHTA, CDR2 FQGNSA. Trimming left V 1 base short and J 1 base short, with 10 bases between. This CDR3 is built from 15 residues. This chain's CDR3 is CASSLGGGVNYGYTF. DNA for the CDR3: TGTGCCAGCAGCTTAGGGGGAGGGGTTAACTATGGCTACACCTTC.

The chain carries TRBV13 and TRBJ2-1; TRBD2 might be the D (5 bases). Trimming shortened V by 3 bases and J by 7 bases, and 13 bases separated the two germline ends. CDR1 is PRHDT and CDR2 is FYEKMQ in the germline V gene (reference sequence). This CDR3 comprises 14 residues. This CDR3 is CASSFQLVRNEQFF. The CDR3 DNA reads as TGTGCCAGCAGCTTCCAACTAGTCCGAAATGAGCAGTTCTTC.

The V gene is TRBV5-1, the J gene TRBJ2-2, with D uncertain. V shed 7 bases and J shed 2 bases, with 15 bases lying between them. The CDR3 length is 15 residues. Germline assignment: CDR1 SGHRS and CDR2 YFSETQ. CDR3 in amino acids: CASADTRSNTGELFF. DNA for the CDR3: TGCGCCAGCGCCGATACCCGGTCCAACACCGGGGAGCTGTTTTTT.

The V and J genes are TRBV19 and TRBJ2-7; 7 bases fit TRBD1. Trimming removed 4 bases from V and 6 bases from J; junction bases left unmatched: 21. The germline gives CDR1 LNHDA, CDR2 SQIVND (reference sequence). The CDR3 sequence is 18 residues long. CDR3 in amino acids: CASSRRPQGDWGVSEQYF. CDR3 coding DNA: TGTGCCAGTAGTAGACGGCCCCAGGGGGATTGGGGTGTCTCCGAGCAGTACTTC.

J is TRBJ1-2 and V is TRBV25-1; 9 bases are a match to TRBD1. Germline V gene sequence: CDR1 MGHDK, CDR2 SYGVNS. The CDR3 extends over 15 amino acids. With V trimmed by 0 bases and J by 2 bases, 1 base remained unmatched. CDR3 nucleotides: TGTGCCAGCAGTGAATATACAGGGGGCAACTATGGCTACACCTTC. This translates into CASSEYTGGNYGYTF.

This chain uses TRBV7-9 with TRBJ2-7; a possible D gene is TRBD2 (6 bases). Germline CDR1 and CDR2: SEHNR and FQNEAQ (reference sequence). CDR3 length equals 14 residues. The V end was cut by 6 bases, the J end by 2 bases, with 14 bases between. The CDR3 loop reads CASSREVGAYEQYF. CDR3 nucleotides: TGTGCCAGCAGTAGGGAGGTCGGCGCCTACGAGCAGTACTTC. Full variable domain (missing parts from reference TRBV7-9 and TRBJ2-7): DTGVSQNPRHKITKRGQNVTFRCDPISEHNRLYWYRQTLGQGPEFLTYFQNEAQLEKSRLLSDRFSAERPKGSFSTLEIQRTEQGDSAMYLCASSREVGAYEQYFGPGTRLTVT.

This clone was detected a few times. The V call is TRBV6-1, the J call TRBJ1-2; 9 positions agree with TRBD1. Germline CDR1 reads MNHNS; CDR2 reads SASEGT. This CDR3 region has 15 residues. With V trimmed by 5 bases and J by 5 bases, 9 bases remained unmatched. The CDR3 sequence is CASSPRRTGDYGYTF. The CDR3 nucleotides are TGTGCCAGCAGTCCACGAAGGACAGGGGATTATGGCTACACCTTC.

The V and J genes are TRBV14 and TRBJ2-3, with 11 bases that match TRBD1. This CDR3 spans 18 amino acids. V lost 4 bases, J lost 2 bases, and 11 bases stayed unmatched. CDR1 SGHDN and CDR2 FVKESK come from the germline V gene. Written as DNA, the CDR3 is TGTGCCAGCAGCCCCCTACCAATAGGACAGGGGGCCACAGATACGCAGTATTTT. Translation gives CASSPLPIGQGATDTQYF.

This clone was seen only a few times. This chain links TRBV5-4 with TRBJ2-3; unclear D gene. Per the germline V gene, CDR1 is SGHNT and CDR2 is YYREEE (reference sequence). This CDR3 has 16 residues. Trimming removed 2 bases from V and 6 bases from J, with 19 bases in between. The CDR3 region has the DNA TGTGCCAGCAGCTTAAAGGCGGTCGCTAGGTCGGATACGCAGTATTTT. Its translation: CASSLKAVARSDTQYF. The whole variable domain, filled in from reference TRBV5-4 and TRBJ2-3, reads ETGVTQSPTHLIKTRGQQVTLRCSSQSGHNTVSWYQQALGQGPQFIFQYYREEENGRGNFPPRFSGLQFPNYSSELNVNALELDDSALYLCASSLKAVARSDTQYFGPGTRLTVL.

V and J are TRBV4-3 and TRBJ1-6; 10 nucleotides align to TRBD1. Germline CDR1 is LGHNA and CDR2 is YSLEER. CDR3 length: 15 amino acids. Trimming cost V 2 bases and J 7 bases; bases outside gene matches: 2. CDR3 DNA sequence: TGCGCCAGCAGCCAAAGGGGACAGGGGAATTCACCCCTCCACTTT. It codes for CASSQRGQGNSPLHF.

The genes are TRBV5-1 and TRBJ2-7; no definite D call. Germline V gene sequence: CDR1 SGHRS, CDR2 YFSETQ. Trimming took 4 bases from V and 3 from J, leaving 14 bases between them. This CDR3 spans 14 amino acids. The CDR3 is CASSLQINGYEQYF. The DNA for the CDR3 is TGCGCCAGCAGCCTCCAAATTAACGGCTACGAGCAGTACTTC.

This clone was recorded a few times. The chain employs TRBV19 and TRBJ2-5; TRBD2 agrees at 10 bases. This CDR3 has 16 residues. Germline V CDR1 and CDR2: LNHDA, SQIVND (reference sequence). J was trimmed by 0 bases and V by 3 bases; bases with no gene match: 4. The CDR3 spells CASSIGLAANQETQYF. In DNA, the CDR3 is TGTGCCAGTAGTATTGGACTAGCGGCGAACCAAGAGACCCAGTACTTC. The complete variable domain, with remaining parts taken from reference TRBV19 and TRBJ2-5, reads DGGITQSPKYLFRKEGQNVTLSCEQNLNHDAMYWYRQDPGQGLRLIYYSQIVNDFQKGDIAEGYSVSREKKESFPLTVTSAQKNPTAFYLCASSIGLAANQETQYFGPGTRLLVL.

This chain connects TRBV5-4 to TRBJ2-7, with 11 bases identical to TRBD1. J lost 3 bases, V lost 0 bases, and 2 bases had no gene match. The CDR3 loop spans 15 amino acids. Germline V gives CDR1 SGHNT, CDR2 YYREEE (reference sequence). The CDR3 bases are TGTGCCAGCAGCTTGGCCGGGACAGGGGGCTACGAGCAGTACTTC. Amino acid sequence: CASSLAGTGGYEQYF.

This chain joins TRBV27 and TRBJ1-1; 8 bases fit TRBD1. Germline CDR1 reads MNHEY; CDR2 reads SMNVEV (reference sequence). V trimming: 5 bases; J trimming: 0 bases; junction bases outside the gene matches: 5. The CDR3 length is 15 residues. DNA of the CDR3: TGTGCCAGCAGTGCGACAGGGGTGATGAACACTGAAGCTTTCTTT. Residues: CASSATGVMNTEAFF.